The 6 T cell receptor beta chains given below trace back to one sample, sequenced in a study of beta chain features in type 1 diabetes. Their antigens remain unidentified. All of the isolated RNA was reverse transcribed, so expressed TCRB transcripts were sequenced. Assay used: immunoSEQ multiplex PCR; TCRdb lists only in-frame clones, some missing. The sample consists of hundreds of thousands of clones, roughly 13% of them appearing once. Study-wide results and caveats: Moderate yet significant TCRB CDR3 shortening was seen in Type 1 diabetes patients in all four CD4+ subsets.

Sequencing input: naive CD4+ T cells from blood. The receptor source for this set is a man in his thirties or forties with type 1 diabetes.

There are a few counts of this clone. The chain uses TRBV9 and TRBJ1-1; D is perhaps TRBD1 (6 bases). This CDR3 is built from 13 residues. The ends were cut back, 1 base at V and 3 bases at J, with 7 bases in the middle. CDR1 and CDR2 from the germline V gene are SGDLS and YYNGEE. The CDR3 region has the DNA TGTGCCAGCAGCGTATCAGGGGACACTGAAGCTTTCTTT. It translates to CASSVSGDTEAFF.

J is TRBJ2-6 and V is TRBV18, with 12 bases identical to TRBD1. The CDR3 is 17 amino acids. The germline V gene has CDR1 KGHSH and CDR2 LQKENI. Germline trimming cut 2 bases from V and 4 bases from J; bases unmatched to any gene: 3. The CDR3 DNA follows: TGTGCCAGCTCACCAGGGACAGGGGGCTTCGGGGCCAACGTCCTGACTTTC. Translated, it gives CASSPGTGGFGANVLTF.

This clone was seen only a few times. Other nucleotide sequences from this sample produce the same CDR3. CDR3 region: CASSVAGSTDTQYF. The CDR3 DNA is TGTGCCAGCAGCGTAGCCGGGAGTACAGATACGCAGTATTTT. The chain recombines TRBV9 with TRBJ2-3, with D perhaps matching TRBD2 (6 bases). Trimming removed 0 bases from V and 3 bases from J, with 8 bases in between. The germline CDR1 and CDR2 sequences are SGDLS and YYNGEE. This CDR3 is built from 14 residues.

Concerning this clone itself: Distinct nucleotide sequences in the sample also encode this CDR3. The chain employs TRBV18 and TRBJ1-1, with 10 bases fitting TRBD1. Trimming at V came to 2 bases and at J to 1 base, leaving 1 base not matched to a gene. Germline CDR1 and CDR2: KGHSH and LQKENI. The CDR3 extends over 15 amino acids. CDR3 in DNA: TGTGCCAGCTCACCAAGGACAGGGGGGAACACTGAAGCTTTCTTT. This encodes CASSPRTGGNTEAFF.

CDR3: CASSVGQGTTNEKLFF. DNA for the CDR3: TGTGCCAGCTCAGTGGGACAGGGGACAACTAATGAAAAACTGTTTTTT. The J gene is TRBJ1-4, the V gene TRBV18, with TRBD1 identical over 10 bases. This CDR3 region has 16 residues. In germline, CDR1 is KGHSH, CDR2 LQKENI. With V trimmed by 5 bases and J by 0 bases, 3 bases remained unmatched.

The DNA for the CDR3 is TGCGCCAGCAGCCAAGATTGGACAGGCAATCAGCCCCAGCATTTT. Residues: CASSQDWTGNQPQHF. The rearrangement joins TRBV4-3 to TRBJ1-5, with a weak D call TRBD1 (6 bases). Germline V CDR1 and CDR2: LGHNA, YSLEER. The CDR3 is 15 amino acids. V was clipped by 0 bases and J by 2 bases, with 8 bases between them.